Listed below are T cell receptor beta chains from one sample, sequenced in a study of response to subunit inactivated influenza vaccine. TCRdb fed the RT-PCR reads into MiXCR, producing one record per CDR3 protein. Altogether some 500,000 distinct CDR3 sequences are present, approximately 17% being singletons, with the ten largest covering 3% to 3.5%. The sequences come from CD4+ T cells sorted from PBMCs, collected roughly 24 months after vaccination. These receptors came from a man in his fifties or sixties who received an inactivated influenza vaccine. The CDR3 runs from the conserved cysteine through the conserved F or W. The D gene is left open where the match is weak. The size of a clone is reported for some rows only, either as once, few or many, or as a class for expanded clones.

J gene	clone size	D gene	V gene	CDR3 DNA	CDR3 protein
TRBJ1-1	many	-	TRBV2	TGTGCCAGCGTCAGTCCCCCGACTGAAGCTTTCTTT	CASVSPPTEAFF
TRBJ2-3	-	TRBD2	TRBV20-1	TGCAGTGCAGGGGGGACTAGCGGGAATTCAGATACGCAGTATTTT	CSAGGTSGNSDTQYF
TRBJ1-2	few	-	TRBV7-2	TGTGCCAGCAGCTTATATCCGCTTAACTATGGCTACACCTTC	CASSLYPLNYGYTF
TRBJ1-1	many	-	TRBV10-3	TGTGCCATCAGTGGGCCGGAGAACACTGAAGCTTTCTTT	CAISGPENTEAFF
TRBJ1-2	-	TRBD1	TRBV29-1	TGCAGCGTTGGGAACCTGGGACAGGGAGGGCATGGCTACACCTTC	CSVGNLGQGGHGYTF
TRBJ2-5	few	-	TRBV20-1	TGCAGTGCTGATGACCGGAGGACCCAGTACTTC	CSADDRRTQYF
TRBJ2-3	many	TRBD2	TRBV11-2	TGTGCCAGCAGCGCGGGACTAGCGGGAGCAGATACGCAGTATTTT	CASSAGLAGADTQYF
TRBJ1-1	-	-	TRBV10-3	TGTGCCATCAGTGAGATAAGGGGGACTGAAGCTTTCTTT	CAISEIRGTEAFF
TRBJ2-7	-	TRBD1	TRBV5-6	TGTGCCAGCAGCCGGAAGACAGGGCGGTACGAGCAGTACTTC	CASSRKTGRYEQYF
TRBJ2-1	-	-	TRBV15	TGTGCCACCAGCAGAGTAATTACGTTGGATGAGCAGTTCTTC	CATSRVITLDEQFF
TRBJ2-7	-	-	TRBV6-2/TRBV6-3	TGTGCCAGCAGCCCGGACATCCTTCCCCCCTACGAGCAGTACTTC	CASSPDILPPYEQYF
TRBJ1-4	few	TRBD1	TRBV4-3	TGCGCCAGCAGCCAAGGACAGGGGTATGAAAAACTGTTTTTT	CASSQGQGYEKLFF
TRBJ1-2	many	-	TRBV12-3/TRBV12-4	TGTGCCAGCAGTTTATGGGGTGCCGGAGGCTACACCTTC	CASSLWGAGGYTF
TRBJ2-5	once	-	TRBV20-1	TGCAGTGCTAGGGACTGGAAAGAGACCCAGTACTTC	CSARDWKETQYF
TRBJ2-1	many	TRBD2	TRBV12-3/TRBV12-4	TGTGCCAGCAGTCTAGCCCGGGGGGGCTATGAGCAGTTCTTC	CASSLARGGYEQFF
TRBJ2-1	many	TRBD2	TRBV4-3	TGCGCCAGCAGCCAACACCGGGCGGGGGCGGGACTAGCGGGAGATGAGCAGTTCTTC	CASSQHRAGAGLAGDEQFF
TRBJ1-4	-	-	TRBV3-1	TGTGCCAGCAGCCCCGGTTGGAGGACGAGGGATGAAAAACTGTTTTTT	CASSPGWRTRDEKLFF
TRBJ2-1	-	-	TRBV24-1	TGTACCACCAGTGATTTTAATGAGCAGTTCTTC	CTTSDFNEQFF
TRBJ1-4	-	-	TRBV20-1	TGCAGTGCTAGAGATCAAGGCCAGGGGAATGAAAAACTGTTTTTT	CSARDQGQGNEKLFF
TRBJ2-1	-	TRBD2	TRBV27	TGTGCCAGCAGTCCAGGGGGGACTAGCGTTACCAATGAGCAGTTCTTC	CASSPGGTSVTNEQFF
TRBJ1-3	-	TRBD1	TRBV25-1	TGTGCCAGCAGTGAGACAGGGTTTTACGTCGCCATATATTTT	CASSETGFYVAIYF
TRBJ2-5	few	-	TRBV9	TGTGCCAGCAGCGTAGGCGTCGGGACCGAAGAGACCCAGTACTTC	CASSVGVGTEETQYF
TRBJ2-2	-	TRBD1	TRBV9	TGTGCCAGCAGCGCACAAAGACAGGGACCCGGGGAGCTGTTTTTT	CASSAQRQGPGELFF
TRBJ2-1	few	TRBD1	TRBV6-2/TRBV6-3	TGTGCCAGCAGCGGACAGGGGGCCGATGAGCAGTTCTTC	CASSGQGADEQFF
TRBJ2-3	-	TRBD2	TRBV7-6	TGTGCCAGCAGCTTGGCTAGCGGGAGGTCCGTCACAGATACGCAGTATTTT	CASSLASGRSVTDTQYF
TRBJ2-1	-	-	TRBV20-1	TGCAGTGCTAGAGAAGGACAGAATGAGCAGTTCTTC	CSAREGQNEQFF
TRBJ2-7	-	-	TRBV29-1	TGCAGCGTTGGGGCTAGTCCCTACGAGCAGTACTTC	CSVGASPYEQYF
TRBJ2-3	few	TRBD2	TRBV4-2	TGTGCCAGCAGCCGACAGTGGGAGGGAGGAAATACGCAGTATTTT	CASSRQWEGGNTQYF
TRBJ2-5	-	TRBD2	TRBV20-1	TGCAGTGCTTTAGGGACTAGCGAGAGGGCCAGGGAGACCCAGTACTTC	CSALGTSERARETQYF